This T cell receptor beta chain was recorded in a study of post-analysis software for immune sequencing data. Study as a whole: Clinical courses comprised relapsing-remitting, secondary progressive and progressive-relapsing multiple sclerosis.

Comment on this clonotype: The antigen is not known.

TCR beta cDNA libraries included unique molecular identifiers. Input populations of roughly 0.9 to 10 million T cells gave rise to approximately 480,000 cDNA molecules. Each CDR3 protein gets one entry after TCRdb re-called the PCR reads with MiXCR. The table includes fewer than 600,000 distinct CDR3 sequences, 45% detected once. The study's findings and limits: Same-batch preparations were strongly co-clustered by F measure. The five TRBV segments detected at higher frequency in patients than in controls included TRBV5-6, TRBV5-1 and TRBV20-1. A significant reduction in normalized Chao1 diversity was observed in multiple sclerosis patients versus controls.

The CDR3 spans 19 residues. Germline V gene sequence: CDR1 MNHEY, CDR2 SMNVEV (reference sequence). The ends lost 3 bases at V and 12 bases at J; junction bases unmatched: 17. The receptor's source is a girl aged 5-17 years with multiple sclerosis. V is TRBV27 and J is TRBJ2-1, with 16 bases lining up with TRBD2. What was sequenced was blood. In nucleotides, the CDR3 is TGTGCCAGCAGTTTTGGGGGGTTGACCGGGACTAGCGGGAGGGCCTCGCAGTTCTTC. This encodes CASSFGGLTGTSGRASQFF.